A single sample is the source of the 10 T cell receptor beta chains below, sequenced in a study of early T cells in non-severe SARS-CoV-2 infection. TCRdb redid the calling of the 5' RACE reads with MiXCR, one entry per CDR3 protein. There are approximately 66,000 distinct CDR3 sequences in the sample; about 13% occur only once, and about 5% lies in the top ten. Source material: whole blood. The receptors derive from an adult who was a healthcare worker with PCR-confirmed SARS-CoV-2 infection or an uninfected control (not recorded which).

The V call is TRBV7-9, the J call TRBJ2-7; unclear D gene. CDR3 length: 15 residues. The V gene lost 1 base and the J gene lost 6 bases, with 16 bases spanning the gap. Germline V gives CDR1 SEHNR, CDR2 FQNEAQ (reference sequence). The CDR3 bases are TGTGCCAGCAGCTTAGGAGCTAGACGAGCAGGCGAGCAGTACTTC. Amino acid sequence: CASSLGARRAGEQYF. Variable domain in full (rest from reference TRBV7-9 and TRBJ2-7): DTGVSQNPRHKITKRGQNVTFRCDPISEHNRLYWYRQTLGQGPEFLTYFQNEAQLEKSRLLSDRFSAERPKGSFSTLEIQRTEQGDSAMYLCASSLGARRAGEQYFGPGTRLTVT.

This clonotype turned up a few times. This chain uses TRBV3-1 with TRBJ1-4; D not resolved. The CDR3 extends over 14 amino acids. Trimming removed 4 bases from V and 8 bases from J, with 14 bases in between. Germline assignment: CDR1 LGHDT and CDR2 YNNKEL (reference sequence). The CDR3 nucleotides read TGTGCCAGCAGCCCCGTGGAATCAGGAGAAAAACTGTTTTTT. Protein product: CASSPVESGEKLFF.

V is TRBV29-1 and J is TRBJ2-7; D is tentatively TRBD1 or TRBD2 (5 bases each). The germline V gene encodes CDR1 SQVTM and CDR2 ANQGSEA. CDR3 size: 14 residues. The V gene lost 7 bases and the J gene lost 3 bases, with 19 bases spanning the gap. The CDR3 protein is CSAGTNPHRYEQYF. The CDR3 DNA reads TGCAGCGCTGGGACCAATCCCCACCGCTACGAGCAGTACTTC.

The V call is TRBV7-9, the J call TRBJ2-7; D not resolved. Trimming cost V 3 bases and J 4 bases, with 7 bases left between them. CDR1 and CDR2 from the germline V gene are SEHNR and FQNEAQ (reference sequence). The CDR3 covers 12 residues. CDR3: CASSLNKYEQYF. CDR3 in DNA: TGTGCCAGCAGCTTGAACAAATACGAGCAGTACTTC.

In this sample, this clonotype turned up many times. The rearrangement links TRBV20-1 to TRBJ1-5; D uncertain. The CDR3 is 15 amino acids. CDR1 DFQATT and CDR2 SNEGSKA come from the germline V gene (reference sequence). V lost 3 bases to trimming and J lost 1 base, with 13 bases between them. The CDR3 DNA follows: TGCAGTGCTAGCACCGGGGTTTCGAGCAATCAGCCCCAGCATTTT. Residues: CSASTGVSSNQPQHF.

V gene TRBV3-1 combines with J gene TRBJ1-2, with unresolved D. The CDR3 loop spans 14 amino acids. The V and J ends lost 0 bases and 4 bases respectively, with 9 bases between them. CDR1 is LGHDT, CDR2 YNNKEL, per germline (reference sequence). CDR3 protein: CASSQDVSSYGYTF. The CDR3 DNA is TGTGCCAGCAGCCAAGATGTCAGCAGCTATGGCTACACCTTC.

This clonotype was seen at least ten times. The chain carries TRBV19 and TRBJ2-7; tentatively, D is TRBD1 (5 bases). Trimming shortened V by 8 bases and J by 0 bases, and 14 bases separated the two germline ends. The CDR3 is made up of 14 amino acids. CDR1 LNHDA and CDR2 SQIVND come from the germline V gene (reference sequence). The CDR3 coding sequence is TGTGCCAGTTCGACAGTCCCGAGCTCCTACGAGCAGTACTTC. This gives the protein CASSTVPSSYEQYF. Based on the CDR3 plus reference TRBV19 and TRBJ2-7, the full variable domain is DGGITQSPKYLFRKEGQNVTLSCEQNLNHDAMYWYRQDPGQGLRLIYYSQIVNDFQKGDIAEGYSVSREKKESFPLTVTSAQKNPTAFYLCASSTVPSSYEQYFGPGTRLTVT.

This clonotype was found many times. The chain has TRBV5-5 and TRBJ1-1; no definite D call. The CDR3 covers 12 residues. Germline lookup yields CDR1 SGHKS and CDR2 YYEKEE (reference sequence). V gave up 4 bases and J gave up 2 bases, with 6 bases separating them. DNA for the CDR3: TGTGCCAGCAGCGAGGGCAACACTGAAGCTTTCTTT. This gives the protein CASSEGNTEAFF.

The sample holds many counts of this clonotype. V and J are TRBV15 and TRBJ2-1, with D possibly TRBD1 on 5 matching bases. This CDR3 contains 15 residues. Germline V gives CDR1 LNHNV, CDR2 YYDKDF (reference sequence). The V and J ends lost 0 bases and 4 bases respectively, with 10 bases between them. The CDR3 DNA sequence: TGTGCCACCAGCAGAGAGTCAGGGTATTACAATGAGCAGTTCTTC. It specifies CATSRESGYYNEQFF.

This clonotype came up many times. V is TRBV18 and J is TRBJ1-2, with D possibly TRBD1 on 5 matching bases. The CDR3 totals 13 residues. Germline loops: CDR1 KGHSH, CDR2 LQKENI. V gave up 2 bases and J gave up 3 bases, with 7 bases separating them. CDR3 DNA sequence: TGTGCCAGCTCACCAGGGACGGACTATGGCTACACCTTC. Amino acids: CASSPGTDYGYTF.